A selection of T cell receptor beta chains follows, all from one sample in a study of blood T cell repertoires in COVID-19. Libraries were prepared by immunoSEQ multiplex PCR; TCRdb keeps only in-frame clonotypes and omits some of them. The profile shows more than 200,000 clones, about 80% of them singletons. Specimen: peripheral blood. Receptor source: an elderly man with acute or convalescent COVID-19. Both conserved end residues are part of each CDR3. The order of the fields is clone size, V gene, J gene, CDR3 protein. The size of a clone is reported for some rows only, either as once, few or many, or as a class for expanded clones.

abundance: -
v_gene: TRBV3-1/TRBV3-2
j_gene: TRBJ1-1
CDR3aa: CASSSDSRNTEAFF

abundance: -
v_gene: TRBV7-2
j_gene: TRBJ2-3
CDR3aa: CASSKSGGTSTDTQYF

abundance: -
v_gene: TRBV2
j_gene: TRBJ1-3
CDR3aa: CASSEAPGQARSGNTIYF

abundance: -
v_gene: TRBV7-9
j_gene: TRBJ2-3
CDR3aa: CASSRRIASTDTQYF

abundance: -
v_gene: TRBV5-4
j_gene: TRBJ2-7
CDR3aa: CASSFQAQVPSSYEQYF

abundance: -
v_gene: TRBV27
j_gene: TRBJ2-7
CDR3aa: CASSLGGRASYEQYF

abundance: -
v_gene: TRBV19
j_gene: TRBJ1-2
CDR3aa: CASRATGSNGYTF

abundance: -
v_gene: TRBV27
j_gene: TRBJ1-5
CDR3aa: CASSSGDYSNQPQHF

abundance: -
v_gene: TRBV7-3
j_gene: TRBJ1-2
CDR3aa: CASSVKPGGYGYTF

abundance: once
v_gene: TRBV7-9
j_gene: TRBJ2-3
CDR3aa: CASSLERRGTDTQYF

abundance: few
v_gene: TRBV5-5
j_gene: TRBJ1-1
CDR3aa: CASSPREGGNTEAFF

abundance: once
v_gene: TRBV20-1
j_gene: TRBJ1-4
CDR3aa: CRAGQNEKLFF

abundance: once
v_gene: TRBV15
j_gene: TRBJ1-2
CDR3aa: CATSSTAGTYYGYTF

abundance: -
v_gene: TRBV4-2
j_gene: TRBJ2-1
CDR3aa: CASSQDGGLSYNEQFF

abundance: -
v_gene: TRBV7-9
j_gene: TRBJ1-2
CDR3aa: CAAGQGYGYTF

abundance: -
v_gene: TRBV6-2/TRBV6-3
j_gene: TRBJ1-2
CDR3aa: CASSYSQTPAYWSGNYGYTF

abundance: -
v_gene: TRBV5-1
j_gene: TRBJ2-2
CDR3aa: CASSLDRANTGELFF

abundance: -
v_gene: TRBV28
j_gene: TRBJ2-1
CDR3aa: CASTRGRYEQFF

abundance: -
v_gene: TRBV25-1
j_gene: TRBJ1-5
CDR3aa: CASSEGGKGNQPQHF

abundance: -
v_gene: TRBV18
j_gene: TRBJ2-7
CDR3aa: CASSRPGQGYEQYF

abundance: -
v_gene: TRBV6-1
j_gene: TRBJ1-5
CDR3aa: CASSERAGRVQPQHF

abundance: few
v_gene: TRBV7-9
j_gene: TRBJ2-1
CDR3aa: CASSSRTFSGRATHEQFF

abundance: -
v_gene: TRBV6-5
j_gene: TRBJ2-7
CDR3aa: CASSSDYYPYEQYF

abundance: -
v_gene: TRBV4-1
j_gene: TRBJ2-2
CDR3aa: CASSQKLISGGDTGELFF

abundance: -
v_gene: TRBV5-1
j_gene: TRBJ1-4
CDR3aa: CASLEGVHPTSNEKLFF

abundance: -
v_gene: TRBV5-6
j_gene: TRBJ2-1
CDR3aa: CASSLGQGGREQFF

abundance: -
v_gene: TRBV10-3
j_gene: TRBJ1-3
CDR3aa: CAINPDGPGNTIYF

abundance: -
v_gene: TRBV2
j_gene: TRBJ1-2
CDR3aa: CASSRDRDPYGYTF

abundance: -
v_gene: TRBV18
j_gene: TRBJ2-7
CDR3aa: CASSPVDRASYEQYF

abundance: -
v_gene: TRBV6-2/TRBV6-3
j_gene: TRBJ2-1
CDR3aa: CASSARDFKSSEQFF

abundance: -
v_gene: TRBV28
j_gene: TRBJ2-7
CDR3aa: CASSFELAVLSYEQYF

abundance: -
v_gene: TRBV9
j_gene: TRBJ1-1
CDR3aa: CASSVTGGGTEAFF

abundance: -
v_gene: TRBV21-1
j_gene: TRBJ2-3
CDR3aa: CASLTGLEDTQYF

abundance: -
v_gene: TRBV28
j_gene: TRBJ2-7
CDR3aa: CASSSGQGGEQYF

abundance: -
v_gene: TRBV19
j_gene: TRBJ1-5
CDR3aa: CASSMRVYQPQHF

abundance: -
v_gene: TRBV30
j_gene: TRBJ1-5
CDR3aa: CAWSGNQNQPQHF

abundance: -
v_gene: TRBV19
j_gene: TRBJ2-5
CDR3aa: CASSIVGQGETQYF

abundance: -
v_gene: TRBV15
j_gene: TRBJ1-2
CDR3aa: CATSREGDSYGYTF

abundance: once
v_gene: TRBV9
j_gene: TRBJ2-1
CDR3aa: CASSFLDRGSYNEQFF

abundance: -
v_gene: TRBV7-8
j_gene: TRBJ2-7
CDR3aa: CASSLVYSYEQYF

abundance: -
v_gene: TRBV5-1
j_gene: TRBJ2-3
CDR3aa: CASVTGTSPTDTQYF

abundance: -
v_gene: TRBV24-1
j_gene: TRBJ2-3
CDR3aa: CATSQKGWTSGRGSTDTQYF

abundance: -
v_gene: TRBV9
j_gene: TRBJ1-2
CDR3aa: CASSASGGLYGYTF

abundance: -
v_gene: TRBV28
j_gene: TRBJ1-5
CDR3aa: CASSLAGTGSQPQHF

abundance: -
v_gene: TRBV9
j_gene: TRBJ2-1
CDR3aa: CASSVAGQGTNEQFF

abundance: -
v_gene: TRBV4-2
j_gene: TRBJ1-6
CDR3aa: CASSPEISSYNSPLHF

abundance: once
v_gene: TRBV7-9
j_gene: TRBJ2-7
CDR3aa: CASSFTGGEQYF

abundance: -
v_gene: TRBV5-4
j_gene: TRBJ2-1
CDR3aa: CASTRGGQGDNEQFF

abundance: once
v_gene: TRBV5-6
j_gene: TRBJ1-4
CDR3aa: CASSSEPTVTNEKLFF

abundance: -
v_gene: TRBV7-2
j_gene: TRBJ2-7
CDR3aa: CASSSSGGSFYEQYF

abundance: once
v_gene: TRBV27
j_gene: TRBJ2-7
CDR3aa: CASSRRGGDVYEQYF

abundance: -
v_gene: TRBV19
j_gene: TRBJ1-6
CDR3aa: CASKKGTDYNSPLHF

abundance: -
v_gene: TRBV6-5
j_gene: TRBJ2-7
CDR3aa: CASRGGRGGTYEQYF

abundance: -
v_gene: TRBV27
j_gene: TRBJ2-7
CDR3aa: CASMGGSYEQYF

abundance: -
v_gene: TRBV10-2
j_gene: TRBJ2-3
CDR3aa: CASRSRGGTDTQYF